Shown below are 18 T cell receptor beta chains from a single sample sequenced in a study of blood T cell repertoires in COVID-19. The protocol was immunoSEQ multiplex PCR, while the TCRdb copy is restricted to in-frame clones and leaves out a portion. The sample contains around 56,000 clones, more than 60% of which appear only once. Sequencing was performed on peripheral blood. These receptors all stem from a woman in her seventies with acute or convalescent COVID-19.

Here the CDR3 DNA reads TGTCCGTGCCCTACCAGGGCTGGCTCCTACGAGCAGTACTTC. Protein product: CPCPTRAGSYEQYF. The V and J genes are TRBV10-3 and TRBJ2-7; a possible D gene is TRBD1 (5 bases). Germline lookup yields CDR1 ENHRY and CDR2 SYGVKD. This CDR3 is 14 amino acids long.

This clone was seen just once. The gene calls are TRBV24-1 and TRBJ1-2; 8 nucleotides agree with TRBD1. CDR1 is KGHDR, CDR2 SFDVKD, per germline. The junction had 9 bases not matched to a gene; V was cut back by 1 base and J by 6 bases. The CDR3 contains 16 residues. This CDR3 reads CATSDFGSGGPDGYTF. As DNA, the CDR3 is TGTGCCACCAGTGATTTTGGATCAGGGGGCCCTGATGGCTACACCTTC.

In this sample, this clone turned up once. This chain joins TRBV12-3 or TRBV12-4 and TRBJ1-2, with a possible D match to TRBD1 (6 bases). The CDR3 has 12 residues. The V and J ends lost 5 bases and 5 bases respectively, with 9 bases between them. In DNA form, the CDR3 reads TGTGCCAGCAGTCTACAGGGTTATGGCTACACCTTC. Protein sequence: CASSLQGYGYTF.

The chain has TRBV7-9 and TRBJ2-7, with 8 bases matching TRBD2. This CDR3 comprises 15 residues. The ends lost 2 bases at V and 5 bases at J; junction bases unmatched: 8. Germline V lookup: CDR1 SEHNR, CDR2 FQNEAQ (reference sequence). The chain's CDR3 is CASSLFTGGPNEQYV. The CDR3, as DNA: TGTGCCAGCAGCTTATTTACGGGGGGGCCAAACGAGCAGTACGTC.

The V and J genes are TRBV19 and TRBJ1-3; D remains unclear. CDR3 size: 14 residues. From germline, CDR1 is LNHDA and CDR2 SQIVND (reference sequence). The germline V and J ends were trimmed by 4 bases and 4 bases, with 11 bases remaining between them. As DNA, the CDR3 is TGTGCCAGTAGTAGGAAAGGGAGAGGAAACACCATATATTTT. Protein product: CASSRKGRGNTIYF.

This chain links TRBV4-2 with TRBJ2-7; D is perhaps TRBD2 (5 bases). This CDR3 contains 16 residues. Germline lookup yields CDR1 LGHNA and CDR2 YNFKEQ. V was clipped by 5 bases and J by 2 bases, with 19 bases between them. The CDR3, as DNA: TGTGCCAGCAGCACCCGACCTCGGGGAGTAGCCTACGAGCAGTACTTC. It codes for CASSTRPRGVAYEQYF.

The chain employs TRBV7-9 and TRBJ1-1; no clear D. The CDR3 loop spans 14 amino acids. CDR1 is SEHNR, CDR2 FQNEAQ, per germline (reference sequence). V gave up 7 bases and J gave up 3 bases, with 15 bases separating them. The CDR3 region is CASIPVGGYTEAFF. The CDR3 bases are TGTGCCAGCATTCCTGTGGGAGGATACACTGAAGCTTTCTTT.

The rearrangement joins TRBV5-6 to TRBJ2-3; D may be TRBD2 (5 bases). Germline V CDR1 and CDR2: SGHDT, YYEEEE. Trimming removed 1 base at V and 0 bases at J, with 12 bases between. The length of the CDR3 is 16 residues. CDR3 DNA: TGTGCCAGCAGCTTGTGGAGCGGACGTAGCACAGATACGCAGTATTTT. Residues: CASSLWSGRSTDTQYF.

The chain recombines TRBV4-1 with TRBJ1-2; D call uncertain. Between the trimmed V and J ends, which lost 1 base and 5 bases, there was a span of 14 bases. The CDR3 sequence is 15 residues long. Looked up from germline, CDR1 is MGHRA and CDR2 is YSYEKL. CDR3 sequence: CASSQAKSTRYGYTF. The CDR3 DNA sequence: TGCGCCAGCAGCCAAGCGAAGTCAACTAGGTATGGCTACACCTTC.

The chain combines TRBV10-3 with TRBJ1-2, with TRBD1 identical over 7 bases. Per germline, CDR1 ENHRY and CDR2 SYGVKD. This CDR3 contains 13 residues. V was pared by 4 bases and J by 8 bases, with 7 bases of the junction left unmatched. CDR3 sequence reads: CAISAQTGVGYTF. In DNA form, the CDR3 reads TGTGCCATCAGTGCCCAAACAGGGGTAGGCTACACCTTC.

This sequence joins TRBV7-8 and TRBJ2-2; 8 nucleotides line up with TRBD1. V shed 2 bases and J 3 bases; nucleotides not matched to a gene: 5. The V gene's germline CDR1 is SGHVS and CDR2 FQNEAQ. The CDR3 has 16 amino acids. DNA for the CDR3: TGTGCCAGCAGCTTATCCTTGGACAGGGACACCGGGGAGCTGTTTTTT. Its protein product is CASSLSLDRDTGELFF.

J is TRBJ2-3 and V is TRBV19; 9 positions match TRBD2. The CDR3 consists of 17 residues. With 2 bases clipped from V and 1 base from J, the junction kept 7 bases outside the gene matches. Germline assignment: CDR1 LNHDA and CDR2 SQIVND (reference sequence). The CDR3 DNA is TGTGCCAGTAGTATAAAGCCTCGACTAGCGGGCACAGATACGCAGTATTTT. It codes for CASSIKPRLAGTDTQYF. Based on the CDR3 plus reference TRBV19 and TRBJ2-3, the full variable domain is DGGITQSPKYLFRKEGQNVTLSCEQNLNHDAMYWYRQDPGQGLRLIYYSQIVNDFQKGDIAEGYSVSREKKESFPLTVTSAQKNPTAFYLCASSIKPRLAGTDTQYFGPGTRLTVL.

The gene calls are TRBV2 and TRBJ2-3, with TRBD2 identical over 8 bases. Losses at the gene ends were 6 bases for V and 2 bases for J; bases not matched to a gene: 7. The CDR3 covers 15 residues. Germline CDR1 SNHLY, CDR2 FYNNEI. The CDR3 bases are TGTGCCAGCAGCGGGGGGGCCCAATTCACAGATACGCAGTATTTT. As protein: CASSGGAQFTDTQYF.

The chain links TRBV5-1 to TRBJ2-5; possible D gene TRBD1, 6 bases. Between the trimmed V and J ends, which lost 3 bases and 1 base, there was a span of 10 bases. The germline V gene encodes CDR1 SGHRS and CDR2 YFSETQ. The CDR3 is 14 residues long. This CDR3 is CASSSGAGQETQYF. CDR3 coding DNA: TGCGCCAGCAGCTCAGGGGCGGGCCAAGAGACCCAGTACTTC.

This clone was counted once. CDR3 sequence reads: CASSDVSGGTDTQYF. CDR3 DNA: TGTGCCAGCAGTGATGTTAGCGGGGGCACAGATACGCAGTATTTT. The rearrangement uses TRBV2 and TRBJ2-3; 8 bases are shared with TRBD2. CDR3 length equals 15 residues. Germline V gene data show CDR1 as SNHLY and CDR2 as FYNNEI. Trimming took 3 bases from V and 1 from J; bases not matched to a gene: 3.

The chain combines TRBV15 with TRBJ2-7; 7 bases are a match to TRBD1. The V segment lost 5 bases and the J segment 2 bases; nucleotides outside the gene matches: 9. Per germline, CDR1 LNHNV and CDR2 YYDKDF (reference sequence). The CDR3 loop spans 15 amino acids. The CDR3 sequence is CATSLTGQPPYEQYV. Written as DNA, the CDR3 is TGTGCCACCAGCCTAACGGGACAGCCCCCCTACGAGCAGTACGTC.

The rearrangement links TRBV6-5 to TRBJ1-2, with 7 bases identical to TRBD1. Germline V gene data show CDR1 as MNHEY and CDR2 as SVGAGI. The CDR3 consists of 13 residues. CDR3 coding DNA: TGTGCTACCCTTGAGAGGGGGCTCGGTGGCTACACCTTC. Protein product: CATLERGLGGYTF.

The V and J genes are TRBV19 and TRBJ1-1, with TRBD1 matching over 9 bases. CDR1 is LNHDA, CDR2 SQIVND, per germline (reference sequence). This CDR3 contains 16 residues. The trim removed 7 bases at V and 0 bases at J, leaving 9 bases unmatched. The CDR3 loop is CASISGTGKMNTEAFF. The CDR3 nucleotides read TGTGCCAGTATTTCCGGGACAGGGAAGATGAACACTGAAGCTTTCTTT.